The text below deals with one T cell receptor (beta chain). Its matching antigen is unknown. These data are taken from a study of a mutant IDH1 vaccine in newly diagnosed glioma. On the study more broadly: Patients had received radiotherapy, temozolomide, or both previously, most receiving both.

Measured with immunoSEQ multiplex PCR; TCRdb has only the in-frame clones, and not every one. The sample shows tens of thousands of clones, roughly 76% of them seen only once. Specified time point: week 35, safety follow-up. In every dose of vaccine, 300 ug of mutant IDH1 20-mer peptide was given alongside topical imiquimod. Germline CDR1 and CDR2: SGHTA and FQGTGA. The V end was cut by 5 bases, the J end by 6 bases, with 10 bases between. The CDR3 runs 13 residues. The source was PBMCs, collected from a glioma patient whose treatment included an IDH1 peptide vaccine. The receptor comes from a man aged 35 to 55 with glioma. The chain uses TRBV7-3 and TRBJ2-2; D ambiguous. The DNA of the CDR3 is TGTGCCAGCAGCGTCGTGGGTCCCGGGGAGCTGTTTTTT. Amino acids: CASSVVGPGELFF.